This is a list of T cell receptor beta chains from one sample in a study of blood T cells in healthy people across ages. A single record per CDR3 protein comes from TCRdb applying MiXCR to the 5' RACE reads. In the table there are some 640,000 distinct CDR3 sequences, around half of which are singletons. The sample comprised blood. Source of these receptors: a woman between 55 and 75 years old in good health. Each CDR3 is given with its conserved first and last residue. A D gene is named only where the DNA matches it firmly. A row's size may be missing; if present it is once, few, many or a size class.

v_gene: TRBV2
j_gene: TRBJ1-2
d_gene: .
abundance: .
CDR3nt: TGTGCCAGCAGTGAAATTACAGGCGGAGCCCTCTCCGGCTACACCTTC
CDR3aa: CASSEITGGALSGYTF

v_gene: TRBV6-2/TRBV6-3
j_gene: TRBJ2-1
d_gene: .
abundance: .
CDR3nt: TGTGCCAGCAGGGATACAAGGAATGAGCAGTTCTTC
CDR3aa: CASRDTRNEQFF

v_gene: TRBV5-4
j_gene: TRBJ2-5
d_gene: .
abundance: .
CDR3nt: TGTGCCAGCAGCGAGACAGCGTACCAAGAGACCCAGTACTTC
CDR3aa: CASSETAYQETQYF

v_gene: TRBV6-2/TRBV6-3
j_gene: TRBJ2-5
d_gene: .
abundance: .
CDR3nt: TGTGCCAGCATCAAATCAGGTCGAGAGACCCAGTACTTC
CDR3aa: CASIKSGRETQYF

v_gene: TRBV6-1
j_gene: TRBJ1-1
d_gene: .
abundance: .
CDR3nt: TGTGCCAGCAGTGAAGGACTTGGGGGGCTAGGCACTGAAGCTTTCTTT
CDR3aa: CASSEGLGGLGTEAFF

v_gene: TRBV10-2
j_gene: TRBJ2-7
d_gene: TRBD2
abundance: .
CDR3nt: TGCGCCAGCGGGACTAGAGGACCTTACGAGCAGTACTTC
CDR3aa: CASGTRGPYEQYF

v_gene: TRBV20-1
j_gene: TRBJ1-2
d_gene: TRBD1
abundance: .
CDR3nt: TGCAGTGCTGTAAAGGACAGGGACGCCTATGGCTACACCTTC
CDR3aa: CSAVKDRDAYGYTF

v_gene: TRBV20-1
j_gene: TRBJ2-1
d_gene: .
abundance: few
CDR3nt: TGCAGTGCTAGGCCTAGTTTCAATGAGCAGTTCTTC
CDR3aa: CSARPSFNEQFF

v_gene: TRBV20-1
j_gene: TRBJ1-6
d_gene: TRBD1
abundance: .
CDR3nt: TGCAGTGCTTTGAGACAGGGAGGCTCGTATAATTCACCCCTCCACTTT
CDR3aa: CSALRQGGSYNSPLHF

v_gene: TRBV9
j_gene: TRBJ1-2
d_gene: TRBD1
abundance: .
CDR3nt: TGTGCCAGCAGCGTTCTCGGGAGGACAGGGGAAGGTGGCTACACCTTC
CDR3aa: CASSVLGRTGEGGYTF

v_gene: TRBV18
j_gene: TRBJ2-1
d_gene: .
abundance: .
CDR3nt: TGTGCCAGCTCACCACTATCCTTAGGGTACAATGAGCAGTTCTTC
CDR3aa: CASSPLSLGYNEQFF

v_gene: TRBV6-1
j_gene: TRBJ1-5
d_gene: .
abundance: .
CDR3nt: TGTGCCAGCAATCCGGGGGGCAATCAGCCCCAGCATTTT
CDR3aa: CASNPGGNQPQHF

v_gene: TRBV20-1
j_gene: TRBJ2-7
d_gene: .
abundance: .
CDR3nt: TGCAGTGCTAGCCCGACTTCCCCGCTTGGGTACGAGCAGTACTTC
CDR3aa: CSASPTSPLGYEQYF

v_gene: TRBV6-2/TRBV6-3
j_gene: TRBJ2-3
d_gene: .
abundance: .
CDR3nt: TGTGCCAGCAGCGCCGGTACTTTCCTTGCCCTAATAAGTGGTACAGATACGCAGTATTTT
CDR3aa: CASSAGTFLALISGTDTQYF

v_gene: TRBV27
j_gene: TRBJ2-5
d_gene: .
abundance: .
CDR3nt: TGTGCCAGCACTCCCGCAGGGGTTTTAAAAGAGACCCAGTACTTC
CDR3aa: CASTPAGVLKETQYF

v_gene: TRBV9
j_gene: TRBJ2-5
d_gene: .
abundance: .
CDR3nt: TGTGCCAGCAGCGTATCAAGTCGCGGTGAGCAGTACTTC
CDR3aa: CASSVSSRGEQYF

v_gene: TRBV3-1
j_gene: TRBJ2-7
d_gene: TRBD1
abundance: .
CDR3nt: TGTGCCAGCAGCCAATATGGGACAGATCCGTACTTC
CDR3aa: CASSQYGTDPYF

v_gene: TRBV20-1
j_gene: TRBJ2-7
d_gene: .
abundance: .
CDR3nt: TGCAGTGCGAAGCGGGACACCTACGAGCAGTACTTC
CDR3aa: CSAKRDTYEQYF

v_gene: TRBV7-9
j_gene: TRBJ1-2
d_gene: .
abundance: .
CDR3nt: TGTGCCAGCTCAAGGGGCCAGACAATCTTATATGGCTACACCTTC
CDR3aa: CASSRGQTILYGYTF

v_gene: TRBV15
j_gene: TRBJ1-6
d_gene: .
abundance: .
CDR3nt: TGTGCCACCAGCACCATTCCCGGGGGTAGGAATTCACCCCTCCACTTT
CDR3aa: CATSTIPGGRNSPLHF

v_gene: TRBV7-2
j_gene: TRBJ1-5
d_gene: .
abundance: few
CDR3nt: TGTGCCAGCAGCTTAGCAGGGATGGGCAATCAGCCCCAGCATTTT
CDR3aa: CASSLAGMGNQPQHF

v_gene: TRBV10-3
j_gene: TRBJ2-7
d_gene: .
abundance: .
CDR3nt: TGTGCCATCAGTGAAGGGCAGAACGTCTACGAGCAGTACTTC
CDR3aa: CAISEGQNVYEQYF

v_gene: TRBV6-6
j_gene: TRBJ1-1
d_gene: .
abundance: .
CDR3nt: TGTGCCAGCAGTTATACGGGGATGAACACTGAAGCTTTCTTT
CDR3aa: CASSYTGMNTEAFF

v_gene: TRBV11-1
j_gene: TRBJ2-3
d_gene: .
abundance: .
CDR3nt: TGTGCCAGCAGCGTCGGCCAGCGTGGCGGGGCAGATACGCAGTATTTT
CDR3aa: CASSVGQRGGADTQYF

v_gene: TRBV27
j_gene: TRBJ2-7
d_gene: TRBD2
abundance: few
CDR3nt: TGTGCCAGCAGTCTACTAGCGGGGAAGGTCTACGAGCAGTACTTC
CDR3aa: CASSLLAGKVYEQYF

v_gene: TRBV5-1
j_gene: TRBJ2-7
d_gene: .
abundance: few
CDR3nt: TGCGCCAGCAGCTTCGTTGGGAGCGAGGGCGAGCAGTACTTC
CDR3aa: CASSFVGSEGEQYF

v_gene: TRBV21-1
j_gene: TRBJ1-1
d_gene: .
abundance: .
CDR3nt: TGTGCCAGCAGCAAATCAGGAACGACAACCTCTAGGGGGGCTTTTGGCACTGAAGCTTTCTTT
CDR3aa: CASSKSGTTTSRGAFGTEAFF

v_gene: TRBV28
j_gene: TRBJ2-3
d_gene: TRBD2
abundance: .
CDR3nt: TGTGCCAGCAGTTTGGGTAGCGGGAGCCCATACACAGATACGCAGTATTTT
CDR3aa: CASSLGSGSPYTDTQYF

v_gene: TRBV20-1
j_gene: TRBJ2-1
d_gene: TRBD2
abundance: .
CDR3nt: TGCAGTGCTAGAGACAGCGGGAGCCCCTACAATGAGCAGTTCTTC
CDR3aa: CSARDSGSPYNEQFF

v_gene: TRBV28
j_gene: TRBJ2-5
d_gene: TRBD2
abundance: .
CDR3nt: TGTGCCAGCAGTTTCATGGCTAGCGGGCGATTCGAGACCCAGTACTTC
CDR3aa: CASSFMASGRFETQYF

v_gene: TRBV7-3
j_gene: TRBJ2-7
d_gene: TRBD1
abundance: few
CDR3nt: TGTGCCAGCAGCTTAAGGACAGGGGGCGAGCAGTACTTC
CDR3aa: CASSLRTGGEQYF

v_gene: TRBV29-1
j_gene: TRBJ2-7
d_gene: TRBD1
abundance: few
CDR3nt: TGCAGCGTGGGGGACAGGGGCAACCCCGCCTACGAGCAGTACTTC
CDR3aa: CSVGDRGNPAYEQYF

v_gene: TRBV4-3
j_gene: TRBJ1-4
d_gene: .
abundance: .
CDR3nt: TGCGCCAGCAGCCAGGACAACTACAGGGATGGGAATGAAAAACTGTTTTTT
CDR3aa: CASSQDNYRDGNEKLFF

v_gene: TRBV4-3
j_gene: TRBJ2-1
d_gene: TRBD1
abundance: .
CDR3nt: TGCGCCAGCAGCCTCCGGGACAGTGCAAACAATGAGCAGTTCTTC
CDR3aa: CASSLRDSANNEQFF

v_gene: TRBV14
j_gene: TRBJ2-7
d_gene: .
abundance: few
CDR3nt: TGTGCCAGCAGCACCCGTGAGGGGTTCCGGGACGAGCAGTACTTC
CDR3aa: CASSTREGFRDEQYF

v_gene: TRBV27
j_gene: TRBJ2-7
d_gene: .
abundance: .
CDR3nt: TGTGCCAGCAGTTTTCGGTCGCCCGGCGCCAACGAGCAGTACTTC
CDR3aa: CASSFRSPGANEQYF

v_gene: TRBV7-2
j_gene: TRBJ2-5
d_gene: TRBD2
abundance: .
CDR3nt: TGTGCCAGCAGCTCGGGACTAGCGGGAGGGGTAGAGACCCAGTACTTC
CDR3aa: CASSSGLAGGVETQYF

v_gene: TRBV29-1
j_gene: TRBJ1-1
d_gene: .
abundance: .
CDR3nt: TGCAGCGTTGAGCACAGCCACACTGAAGCTTTCTTT
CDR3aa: CSVEHSHTEAFF

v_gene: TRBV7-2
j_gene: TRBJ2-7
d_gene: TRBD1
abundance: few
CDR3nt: TGTGCCAGCAGCTTAGGTCCCGGGACAGGGTTCAACGAGCAGTACTTC
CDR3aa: CASSLGPGTGFNEQYF

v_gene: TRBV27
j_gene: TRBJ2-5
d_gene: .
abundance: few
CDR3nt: TGTGCCAGCAGTTTAATGTCCCGATACATCCAAGAGACCCAGTACTTC
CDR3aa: CASSLMSRYIQETQYF

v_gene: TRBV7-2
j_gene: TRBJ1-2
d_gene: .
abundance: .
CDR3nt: TGTGCCAGCAGCTCCCGTCCCAGGGGCGGGAGCTATGGCAACACCTTC
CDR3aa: CASSSRPRGGSYGNTF

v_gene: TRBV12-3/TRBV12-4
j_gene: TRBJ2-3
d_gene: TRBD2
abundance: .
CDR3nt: TGTGCCAGCAGCCGTGGCATAGCGGGAGAGGATACGCAGTATTTT
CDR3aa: CASSRGIAGEDTQYF

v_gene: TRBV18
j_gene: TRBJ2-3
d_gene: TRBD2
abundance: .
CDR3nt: TGTGCCAGCTCACCTACGGCTAGCGGAGGCGCAGATACGCAGTATTTT
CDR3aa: CASSPTASGGADTQYF

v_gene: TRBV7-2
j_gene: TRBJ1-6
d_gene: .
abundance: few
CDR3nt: TGTGCCAGCAGCCCCTGGTTTGAGTCACCCCTCCACTTT
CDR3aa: CASSPWFESPLHF

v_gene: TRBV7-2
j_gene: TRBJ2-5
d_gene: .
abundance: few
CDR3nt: TGTGCCAGCAGCCCCTGGGGGTTCTCCCAGTACTTC
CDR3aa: CASSPWGFSQYF

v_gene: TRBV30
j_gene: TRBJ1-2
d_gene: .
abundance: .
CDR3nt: TGTGCCTGGAGTGAAGAGAACTATGGCTACACCTTC
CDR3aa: CAWSEENYGYTF

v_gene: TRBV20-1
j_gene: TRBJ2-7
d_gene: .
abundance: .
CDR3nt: TGCAGTGCCCGGGACCAAGGTAGCTACGAGCAGTACTTC
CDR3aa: CSARDQGSYEQYF

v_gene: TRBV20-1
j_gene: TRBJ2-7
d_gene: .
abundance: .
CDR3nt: TGCAGTGCTAGTGTGGTGCCTACCTACGAGCAGTACTTC
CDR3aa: CSASVVPTYEQYF